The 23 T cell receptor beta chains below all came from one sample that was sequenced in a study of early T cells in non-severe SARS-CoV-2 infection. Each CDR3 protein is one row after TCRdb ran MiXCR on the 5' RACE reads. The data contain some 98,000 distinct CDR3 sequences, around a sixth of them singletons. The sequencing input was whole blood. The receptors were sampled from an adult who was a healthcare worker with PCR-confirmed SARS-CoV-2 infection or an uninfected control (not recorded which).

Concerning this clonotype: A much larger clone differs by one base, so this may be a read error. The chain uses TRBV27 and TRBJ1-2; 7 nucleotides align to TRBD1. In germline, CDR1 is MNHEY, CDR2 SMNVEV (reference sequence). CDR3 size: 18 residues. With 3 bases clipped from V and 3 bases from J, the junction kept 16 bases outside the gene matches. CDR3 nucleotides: TGTGCCAGCAGTTTCCGCCTGGTCGGCAGGGGGTTGGACTATGGCTACACCTTC. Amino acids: CASSFRLVGRGLDYGYTF.

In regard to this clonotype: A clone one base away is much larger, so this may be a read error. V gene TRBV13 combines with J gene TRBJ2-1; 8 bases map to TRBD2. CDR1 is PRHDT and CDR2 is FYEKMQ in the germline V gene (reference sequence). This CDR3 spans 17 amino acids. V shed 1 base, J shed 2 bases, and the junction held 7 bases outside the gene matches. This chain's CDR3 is CASSLVRSGRTYNEQFF. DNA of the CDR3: TGTGCCAGCAGCTTAGTGAGGAGCGGGAGAACCTACAATGAGCAGTTCTTC.

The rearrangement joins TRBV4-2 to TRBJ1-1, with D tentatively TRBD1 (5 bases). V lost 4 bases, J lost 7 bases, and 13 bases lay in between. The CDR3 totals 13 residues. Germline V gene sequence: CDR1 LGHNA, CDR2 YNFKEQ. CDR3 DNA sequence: TGTGCCAGCAGCCCGGACATGGATCTTGAAGCTTTCTTT. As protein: CASSPDMDLEAFF.

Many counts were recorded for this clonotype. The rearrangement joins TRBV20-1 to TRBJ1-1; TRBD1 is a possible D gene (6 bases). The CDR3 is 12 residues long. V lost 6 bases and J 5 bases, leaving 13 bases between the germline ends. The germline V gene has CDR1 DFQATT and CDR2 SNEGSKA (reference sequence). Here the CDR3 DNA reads TGCAGTGCGAAGGGGGGAGATACTGAAGCTTTCTTT. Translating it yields CSAKGGDTEAFF.

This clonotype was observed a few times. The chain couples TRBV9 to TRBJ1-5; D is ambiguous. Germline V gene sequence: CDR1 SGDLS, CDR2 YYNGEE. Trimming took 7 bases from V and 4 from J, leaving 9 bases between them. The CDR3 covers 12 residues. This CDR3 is CASGEGNQPQHF. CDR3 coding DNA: TGTGCCAGCGGGGAGGGAAATCAGCCCCAGCATTTT.

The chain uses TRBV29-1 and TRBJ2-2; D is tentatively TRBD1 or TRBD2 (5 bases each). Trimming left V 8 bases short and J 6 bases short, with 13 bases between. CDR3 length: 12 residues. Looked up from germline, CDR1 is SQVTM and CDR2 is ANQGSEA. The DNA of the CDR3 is TGCAGCACTAAGAGGGGTGCCGGGGAGCTGTTTTTT. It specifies CSTKRGAGELFF.

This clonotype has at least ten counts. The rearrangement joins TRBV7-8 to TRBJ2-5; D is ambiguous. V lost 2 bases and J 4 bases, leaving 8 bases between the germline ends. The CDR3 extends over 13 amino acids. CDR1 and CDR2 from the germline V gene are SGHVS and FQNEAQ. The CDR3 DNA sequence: TGTGCCAGCAGCTTATTTTGGGGAGAGACCCAGTACTTC. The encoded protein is CASSLFWGETQYF.

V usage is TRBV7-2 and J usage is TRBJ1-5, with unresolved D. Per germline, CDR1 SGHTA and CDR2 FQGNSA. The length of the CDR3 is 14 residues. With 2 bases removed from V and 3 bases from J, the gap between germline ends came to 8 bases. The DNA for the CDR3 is TGTGCCAGCAGCTTACAACTATACAATCAGCCCCAGCATTTT. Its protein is CASSLQLYNQPQHF.

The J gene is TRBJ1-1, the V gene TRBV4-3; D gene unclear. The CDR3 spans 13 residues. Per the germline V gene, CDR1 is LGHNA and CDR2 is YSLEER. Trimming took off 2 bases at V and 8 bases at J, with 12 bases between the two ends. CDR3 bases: TGCGCCAGCAGCCAACATAGCGGTCGAGAAGCTTTCTTT. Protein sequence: CASSQHSGREAFF.

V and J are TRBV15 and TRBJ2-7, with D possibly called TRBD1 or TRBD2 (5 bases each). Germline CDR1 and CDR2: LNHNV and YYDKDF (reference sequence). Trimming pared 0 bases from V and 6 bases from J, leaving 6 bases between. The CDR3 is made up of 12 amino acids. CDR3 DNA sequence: TGTGCCACCAGCAGAGATGGGGGCGAGCAGTACTTC. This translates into CATSRDGGEQYF.

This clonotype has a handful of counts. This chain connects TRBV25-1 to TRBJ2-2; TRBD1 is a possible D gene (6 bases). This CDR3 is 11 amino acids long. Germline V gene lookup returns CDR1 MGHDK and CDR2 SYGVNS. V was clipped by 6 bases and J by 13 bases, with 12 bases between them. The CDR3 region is CASRLQGALFF. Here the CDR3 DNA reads TGTGCCAGCAGATTACAGGGAGCGCTGTTTTTT.

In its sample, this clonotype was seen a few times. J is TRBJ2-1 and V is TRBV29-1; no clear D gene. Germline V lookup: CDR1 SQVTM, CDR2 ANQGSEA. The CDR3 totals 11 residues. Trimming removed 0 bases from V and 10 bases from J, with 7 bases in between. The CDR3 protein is CSVEDMQEQFF. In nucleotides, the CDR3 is TGCAGCGTTGAAGATATGCAGGAGCAGTTCTTC.

CDR3 nucleotide sequence: TGTGCCAGCAGCTTAGGCGGAACCGCTGAAGCTTTCTTT. Its protein is CASSLGGTAEAFF. V is TRBV7-9 and J is TRBJ1-1; D gene unclear. In germline, CDR1 is SEHNR, CDR2 FQNEAQ (reference sequence). V was shortened by 1 base and J by 6 bases, with 9 bases between the two germline ends. The CDR3 runs 13 residues.

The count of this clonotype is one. Here the CDR3 reads CASSFTGYGYTF. The CDR3 nucleotides are TGTGCCAGCAGTTTCACAGGGTATGGCTACACCTTC. The V call is TRBV12-3 or TRBV12-4, the J call TRBJ1-2, with TRBD1 as a possible D gene (6 bases). This CDR3 region has 12 residues. Between the trimmed V and J ends, which lost 3 bases and 5 bases, there was a span of 7 bases.

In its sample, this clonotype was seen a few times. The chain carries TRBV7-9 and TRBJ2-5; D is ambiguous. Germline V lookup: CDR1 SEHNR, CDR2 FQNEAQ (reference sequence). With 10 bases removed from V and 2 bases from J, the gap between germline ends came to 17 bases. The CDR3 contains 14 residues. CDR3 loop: CANSTLGSQETQYF. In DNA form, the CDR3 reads TGTGCCAATTCAACCCTGGGATCACAAGAGACCCAGTACTTC. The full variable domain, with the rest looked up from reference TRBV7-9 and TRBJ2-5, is DTGVSQNPRHKITKRGQNVTFRCDPISEHNRLYWYRQTLGQGPEFLTYFQNEAQLEKSRLLSDRFSAERPKGSFSTLEIQRTEQGDSAMYLCANSTLGSQETQYFGPGTRLLVL.

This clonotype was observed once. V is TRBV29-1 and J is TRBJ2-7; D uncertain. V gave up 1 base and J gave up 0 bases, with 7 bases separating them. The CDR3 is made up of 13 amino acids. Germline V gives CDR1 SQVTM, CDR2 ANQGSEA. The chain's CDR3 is CSVEGSSSYEQYF. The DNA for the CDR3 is TGCAGCGTTGAAGGAAGCAGCTCCTACGAGCAGTACTTC.

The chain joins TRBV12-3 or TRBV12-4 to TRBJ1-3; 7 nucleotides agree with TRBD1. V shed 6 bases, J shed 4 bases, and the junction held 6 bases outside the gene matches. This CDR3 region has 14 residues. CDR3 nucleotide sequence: TGTGCCAGCAGCCCGGACAGGTCCGGAAACACCATATATTTT. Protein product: CASSPDRSGNTIYF.

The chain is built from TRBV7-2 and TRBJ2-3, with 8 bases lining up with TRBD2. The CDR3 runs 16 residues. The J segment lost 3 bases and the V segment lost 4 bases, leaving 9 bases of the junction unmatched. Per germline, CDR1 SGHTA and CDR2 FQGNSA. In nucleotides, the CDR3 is TGTGCCAGCAGCTCCCGATCGGGACTAGGGACAGATACGCAGTATTTT. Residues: CASSSRSGLGTDTQYF. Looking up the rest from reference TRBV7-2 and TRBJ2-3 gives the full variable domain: GAGVSQSPSNKVTEKGKDVELRCDPISGHTALYWYRQSLGQGLEFLIYFQGNSAPDKSGLPSDRFSAERTGGSVSTLTIQRTQQEDSAVYLCASSSRSGLGTDTQYFGPGTRLTVL.

CDR3 loop: CSARSARGNTEAFF. CDR3 DNA sequence: TGCAGTGCTAGATCCGCACGGGGGAACACTGAAGCTTTCTTT. The J gene is TRBJ1-1, the V gene TRBV20-1, with unresolved D. V lost 2 bases and J 1 base, leaving 11 bases between the germline ends. CDR3 length: 14 residues. From germline, CDR1 is DFQATT and CDR2 SNEGSKA (reference sequence).

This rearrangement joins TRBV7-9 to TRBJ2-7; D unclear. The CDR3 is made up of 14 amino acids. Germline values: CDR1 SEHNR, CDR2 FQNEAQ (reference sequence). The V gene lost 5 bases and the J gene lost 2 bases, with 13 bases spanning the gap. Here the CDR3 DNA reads TGTGCCAGCAGCCTGGTTAACTCTGCCTACGAGCAGTACTTC. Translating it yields CASSLVNSAYEQYF.

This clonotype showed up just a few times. The CDR3 loop is CASTHGASGPYEQYF. The CDR3 DNA reads as TGTGCCAGCACCCATGGGGCTAGCGGACCCTACGAGCAGTACTTC. This chain connects TRBV11-2 to TRBJ2-7; the match to TRBD2 covers 7 bases. The CDR3 has 15 amino acids. Per germline, CDR1 SGHAT and CDR2 FQNNGV. V was clipped by 7 bases and J by 2 bases; unmatched bases: 11. Together with reference TRBV11-2 and TRBJ2-7, the CDR3 gives the full variable domain: EAGVAQSPRYKIIEKRQSVAFWCNPISGHATLYWYQQILGQGPKLLIQFQNNGVVDDSQLPKDRFSAERLKGVDSTLKIQPAKLEDSAVYLCASTHGASGPYEQYFGPGTRLTVT.

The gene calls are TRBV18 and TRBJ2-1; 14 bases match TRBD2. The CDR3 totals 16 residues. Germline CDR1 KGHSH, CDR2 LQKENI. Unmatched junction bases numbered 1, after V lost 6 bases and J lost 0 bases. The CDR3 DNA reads TGTGCCAGCTCGGGGACTAGCGGGAGCTCCTACAATGAGCAGTTCTTC. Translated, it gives CASSGTSGSSYNEQFF. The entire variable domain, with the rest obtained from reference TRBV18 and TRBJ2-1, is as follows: NAGVMQNPRHLVRRRGQEARLRCSPMKGHSHVYWYRQLPEEGLKFMVYLQKENIIDESGMPKERFSAEFPKEGPSILRIQQVVRGDSAAYFCASSGTSGSSYNEQFFGPGTRLTVL.

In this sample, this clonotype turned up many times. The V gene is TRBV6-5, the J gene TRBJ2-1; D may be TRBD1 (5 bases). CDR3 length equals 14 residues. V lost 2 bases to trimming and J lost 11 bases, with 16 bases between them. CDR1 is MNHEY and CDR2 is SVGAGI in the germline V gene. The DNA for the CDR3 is TGTGCCAGCAGTTACAGGACACAGAAAATGAAGCAGTTCTTC. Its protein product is CASSYRTQKMKQFF.